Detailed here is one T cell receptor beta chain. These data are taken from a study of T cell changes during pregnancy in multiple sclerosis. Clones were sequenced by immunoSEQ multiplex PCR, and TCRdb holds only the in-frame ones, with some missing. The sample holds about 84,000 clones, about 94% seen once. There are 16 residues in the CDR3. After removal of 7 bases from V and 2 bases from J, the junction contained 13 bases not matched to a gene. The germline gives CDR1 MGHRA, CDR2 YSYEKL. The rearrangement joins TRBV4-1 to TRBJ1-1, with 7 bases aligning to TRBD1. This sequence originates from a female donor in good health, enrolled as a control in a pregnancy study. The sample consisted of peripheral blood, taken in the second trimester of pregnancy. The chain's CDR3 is CASTLRTGMINTEAFF. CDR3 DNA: TGCGCCAGCACCCTACGGACAGGCATGATTAACACTGAAGCTTTCTTT.